This TCR beta chain comes out of a study of shared clonotypes between healthy human individuals. The ends lost 4 bases at V and 4 bases at J; junction bases unmatched: 9. There are 15 residues in the CDR3. The germline CDR1 and CDR2 sequences are SGHRS and YFSETQ. Data came from immunoSEQ multiplex PCR; TCRdb stores just in-frame clones and leaves some out. This table holds roughly 2.5 million clones, around nine tenths found once. The sample was naive CD4+ T cells sorted from blood. Subset defined: CD45RA+ positively selected. The V gene is TRBV5-1, the J gene TRBJ2-3, with 7 bases aligning to TRBD2. This sequence was found in a man between 18 and 35 years old in good health. This CDR3 is CASSMLADGSDTQYF. As DNA, the CDR3 is TGCGCCAGCAGCATGCTAGCGGATGGGTCAGATACGCAGTATTTT. Combining the CDR3 with reference TRBV5-1 and TRBJ2-3 gives the whole variable domain KAGVTQTPRYLIKTRGQQVTLSCSPISGHRSVSWYQQTPGQGLQFLFEYFSETQRNKGNFPGRFSGRQFSNSRSEMNVSTLELGDSALYLCASSMLADGSDTQYFGPGTRLTVL.